This TCR beta chain is drawn from a study of T cell changes during pregnancy in multiple sclerosis. The protocol was immunoSEQ multiplex PCR, while the TCRdb copy is restricted to in-frame clones and leaves out a portion. The sample shows some 62,000 clones, 92% of them seen only once. There are 15 residues in the CDR3. The trim removed 6 bases at V and 2 bases at J, leaving 10 bases unmatched. From germline, CDR1 is SGHTA and CDR2 FQGNSA. This clone showed up just once. This receptor was identified in a female donor in good health, enrolled as a control in a pregnancy study. This chain connects TRBV7-2 to TRBJ2-7; 7 bases fit TRBD2. The source was peripheral blood, collected in the second trimester of pregnancy. The CDR3 protein is CASRRERGLTYEQYF. CDR3 in DNA: TGTGCCAGCAGACGAGAGCGGGGCCTTACCTACGAGCAGTACTTC.